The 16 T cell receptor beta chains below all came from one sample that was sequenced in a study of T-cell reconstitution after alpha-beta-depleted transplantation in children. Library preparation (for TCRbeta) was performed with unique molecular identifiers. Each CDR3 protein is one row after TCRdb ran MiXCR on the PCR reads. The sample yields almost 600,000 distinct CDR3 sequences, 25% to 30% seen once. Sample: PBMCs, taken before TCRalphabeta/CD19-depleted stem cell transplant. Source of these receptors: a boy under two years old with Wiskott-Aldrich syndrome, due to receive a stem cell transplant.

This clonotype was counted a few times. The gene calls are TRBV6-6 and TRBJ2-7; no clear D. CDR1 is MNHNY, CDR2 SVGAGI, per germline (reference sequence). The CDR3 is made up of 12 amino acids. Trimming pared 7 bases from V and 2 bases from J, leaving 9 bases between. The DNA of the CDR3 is TGTGCCAGCACTCGGTCTACCTACGAGCAGTACTTC. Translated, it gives CASTRSTYEQYF.

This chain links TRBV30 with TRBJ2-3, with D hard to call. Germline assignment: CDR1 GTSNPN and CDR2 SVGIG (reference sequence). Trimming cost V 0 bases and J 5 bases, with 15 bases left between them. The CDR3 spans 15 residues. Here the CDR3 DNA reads TGTGCCTGGAGTGTACTCAAGATCTGGGGAGATACGCAGTATTTT. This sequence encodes CAWSVLKIWGDTQYF.

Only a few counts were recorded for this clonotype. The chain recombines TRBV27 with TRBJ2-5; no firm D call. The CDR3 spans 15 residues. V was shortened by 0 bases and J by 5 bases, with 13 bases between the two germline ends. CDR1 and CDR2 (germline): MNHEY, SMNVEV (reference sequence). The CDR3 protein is CASSLSERPRETQYF. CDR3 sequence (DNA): TGTGCCAGCAGTTTATCGGAACGCCCCCGTGAGACCCAGTACTTC.

CDR3 nucleotide sequence: TGTGCCAGCAGGAGGGACGTCCTCTCCTACGAGCAGTACTTC. This translates into CASRRDVLSYEQYF. The chain recombines TRBV2 with TRBJ2-7; tentatively, D is TRBD1 or TRBD2 (5 bases each). Between the trimmed V and J ends, which lost 6 bases and 0 bases, there was a span of 12 bases. The germline V gene encodes CDR1 SNHLY and CDR2 FYNNEI. The CDR3 runs 14 residues.

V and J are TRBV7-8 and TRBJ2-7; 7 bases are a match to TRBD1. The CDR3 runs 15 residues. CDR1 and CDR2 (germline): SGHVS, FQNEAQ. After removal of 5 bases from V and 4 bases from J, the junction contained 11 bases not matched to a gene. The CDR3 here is CASSLRGGRGYEQYF. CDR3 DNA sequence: TGTGCCAGCAGCCTGAGAGGGGGCCGAGGATACGAGCAGTACTTC.

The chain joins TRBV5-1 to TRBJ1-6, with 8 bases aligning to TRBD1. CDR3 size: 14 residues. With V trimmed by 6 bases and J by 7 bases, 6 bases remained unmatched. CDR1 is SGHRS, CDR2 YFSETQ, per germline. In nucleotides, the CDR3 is TGCGCCAGCAAGGACGACAGGGGAAATTCACCCCTCCACTTT. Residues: CASKDDRGNSPLHF.

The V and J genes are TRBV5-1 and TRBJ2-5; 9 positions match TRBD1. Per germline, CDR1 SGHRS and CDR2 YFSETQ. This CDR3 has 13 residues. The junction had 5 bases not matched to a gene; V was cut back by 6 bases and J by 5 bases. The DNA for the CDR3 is TGCGCCAGCAAGGGACAGGGTTTCGAGACCCAGTACTTC. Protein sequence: CASKGQGFETQYF. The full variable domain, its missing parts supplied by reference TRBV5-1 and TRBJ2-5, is KAGVTQTPRYLIKTRGQQVTLSCSPISGHRSVSWYQQTPGQGLQFLFEYFSETQRNKGNFPGRFSGRQFSNSRSEMNVSTLELGDSALYLCASKGQGFETQYFGPGTRLLVL.

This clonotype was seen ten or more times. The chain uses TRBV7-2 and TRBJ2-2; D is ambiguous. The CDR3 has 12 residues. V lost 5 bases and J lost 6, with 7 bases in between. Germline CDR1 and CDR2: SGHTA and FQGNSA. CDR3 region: CASSPASGELFF. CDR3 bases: TGTGCCAGCAGCCCCGCTTCCGGGGAGCTGTTTTTT.

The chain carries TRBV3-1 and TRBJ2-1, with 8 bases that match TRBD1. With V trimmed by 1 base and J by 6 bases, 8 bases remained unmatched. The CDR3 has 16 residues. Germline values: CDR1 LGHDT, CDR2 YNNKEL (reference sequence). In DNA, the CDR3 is TGTGCCAGCAGCCAAGGGGCGCAGGGGGCCTTCAATGAGCAGTTCTTC. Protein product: CASSQGAQGAFNEQFF.

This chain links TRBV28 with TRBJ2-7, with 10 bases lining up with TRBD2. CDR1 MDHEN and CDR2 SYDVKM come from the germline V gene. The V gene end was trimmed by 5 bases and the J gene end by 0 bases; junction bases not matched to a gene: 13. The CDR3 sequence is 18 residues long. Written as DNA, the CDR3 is TGTGCCAGCAGTAATCGAATAGCGGGAGGTTTCAGCTCCTACGAGCAGTACTTC. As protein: CASSNRIAGGFSSYEQYF.

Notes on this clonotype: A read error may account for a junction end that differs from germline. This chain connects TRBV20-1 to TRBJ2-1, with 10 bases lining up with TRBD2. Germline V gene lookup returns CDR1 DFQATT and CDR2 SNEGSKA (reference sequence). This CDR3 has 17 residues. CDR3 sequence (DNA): TGCAGCGCTAGAGTGGGTAGCGGGAGGAGATGGTACAATGAGCAGTTCTTC. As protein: CSARVGSGRRWYNEQFF.

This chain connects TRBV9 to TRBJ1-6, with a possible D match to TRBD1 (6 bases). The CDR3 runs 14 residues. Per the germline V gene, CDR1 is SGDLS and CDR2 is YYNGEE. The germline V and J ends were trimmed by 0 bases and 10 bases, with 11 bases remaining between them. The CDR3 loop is CASSVGQVKSPLHF. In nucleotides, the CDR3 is TGTGCCAGCAGCGTAGGACAGGTTAAGTCACCCCTCCACTTT.

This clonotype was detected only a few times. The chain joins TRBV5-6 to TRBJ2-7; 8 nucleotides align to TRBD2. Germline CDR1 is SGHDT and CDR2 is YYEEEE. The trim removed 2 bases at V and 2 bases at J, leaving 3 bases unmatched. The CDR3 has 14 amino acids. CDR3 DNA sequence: TGTGCCAGCAGCTTTAGCGGGGCGCCCTACGAGCAGTACTTC. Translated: CASSFSGAPYEQYF.

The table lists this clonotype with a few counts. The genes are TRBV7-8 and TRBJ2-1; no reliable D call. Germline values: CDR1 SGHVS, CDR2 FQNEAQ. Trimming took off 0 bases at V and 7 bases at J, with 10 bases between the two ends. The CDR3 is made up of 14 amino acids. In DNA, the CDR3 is TGTGCCAGCAGCTTAGCGCTTGGCTCTAATGAGCAGTTCTTC. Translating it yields CASSLALGSNEQFF.

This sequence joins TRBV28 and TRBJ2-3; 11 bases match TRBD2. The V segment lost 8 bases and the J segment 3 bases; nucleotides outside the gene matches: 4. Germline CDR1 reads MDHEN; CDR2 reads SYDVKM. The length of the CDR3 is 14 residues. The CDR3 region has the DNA TGTGCCAGCGGGACTAGCGGTCCGACAGATACGCAGTATTTT. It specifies CASGTSGPTDTQYF.

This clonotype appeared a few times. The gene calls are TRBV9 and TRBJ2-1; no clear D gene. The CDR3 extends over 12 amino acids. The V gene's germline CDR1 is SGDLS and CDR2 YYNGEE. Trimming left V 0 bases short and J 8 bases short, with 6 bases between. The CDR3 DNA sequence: TGTGCCAGCAGCGTAGATCGTGATGAGCAGTTCTTC. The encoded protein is CASSVDRDEQFF.